Following are 28 T cell receptor beta chains from one sample sequenced in a study of shared clonotypes between healthy human individuals. Repertoires were generated with immunoSEQ multiplex PCR, while TCRdb's copy carries only in-frame clones and drops some. Found here are around 700,000 clones, about 74% of them singletons; the top ten hold less than 2%. Material: memory CD4+ T cells sorted from blood. Regarding subset: CD45RA-negative fraction. The receptors stem from a woman between 25 and 40 years old in good health.

V and J are TRBV11-2 and TRBJ2-5; 9 nucleotides agree with TRBD2. Germline V CDR1 and CDR2: SGHAT, FQNNGV. The CDR3 has 16 residues. V dropped 7 bases and J dropped 6; count of bases not matched to a gene: 15. The CDR3 DNA sequence: TGTGCCAGCACCGCGCTGGCGGGAGGGGGGGTAAAGACCCAGTACTTC. It codes for CASTALAGGGVKTQYF. The full variable domain, its missing parts supplied by reference TRBV11-2 and TRBJ2-5, is EAGVAQSPRYKIIEKRQSVAFWCNPISGHATLYWYQQILGQGPKLLIQFQNNGVVDDSQLPKDRFSAERLKGVDSTLKIQPAKLEDSAVYLCASTALAGGGVKTQYFGPGTRLLVL.

This chain connects TRBV28 to TRBJ2-7; the D gene is possibly TRBD1 (6 bases). V was clipped by 3 bases and J by 3 bases, with 12 bases between them. Germline-derived CDR1 and CDR2 are MDHEN and SYDVKM. The CDR3 runs to 14 residues. The CDR3 loop is CASSFSQGNYEQYF. The CDR3 DNA sequence: TGTGCCAGCAGTTTTTCGCAGGGGAACTACGAGCAGTACTTC.

This clone was observed once. The chain employs TRBV7-2 and TRBJ2-3; D is perhaps TRBD2 (7 bases). This CDR3 contains 15 residues. V dropped 5 bases and J dropped 4 bases, with 16 bases sitting between them. The germline V gene encodes CDR1 SGHTA and CDR2 FQGNSA. The CDR3, as DNA: TGTGCCAGCAGCCCCTTCGGGGGGCCGGCAGATACGCAGTATTTT. The encoded protein is CASSPFGGPADTQYF.

This chain connects TRBV25-1 to TRBJ2-5; D ambiguous. The tail of the sequence fits TRBJ2-7 better, so the J call may be wrong. This CDR3 comprises 10 residues. Germline V CDR1 and CDR2: MGHDK, SYGVNS. The DNA of the CDR3 is TGTGCCAGCAGTAGACACGAGCAGTACTTC. Its protein is CASSRHEQYF.

This rearrangement joins TRBV2 to TRBJ1-1; D is uncertain. The germline CDR1 and CDR2 sequences are SNHLY and FYNNEI. V was pared by 4 bases and J by 5 bases, with 8 bases between. The CDR3 has 12 residues. CDR3 residues: CASSGHGTEAFF. The CDR3 DNA reads TGTGCCAGCAGTGGGCATGGAACTGAAGCTTTCTTT.

The chain carries TRBV10-3 and TRBJ1-2, with 9 bases aligning to TRBD1. The germline V gene encodes CDR1 ENHRY and CDR2 SYGVKD. V trimming: 6 bases; J trimming: 2 bases; junction bases outside the gene matches: 7. The CDR3 covers 15 residues. The CDR3 loop is CAIRVRDRVNYGYTF. The DNA of the CDR3 is TGTGCCATCAGAGTACGGGACAGGGTGAACTATGGCTACACCTTC.

V gene TRBV5-1 combines with J gene TRBJ2-7, with 7 bases lining up with TRBD1. CDR1 and CDR2 from the germline V gene are SGHRS and YFSETQ. The CDR3 consists of 14 residues. The V gene end was trimmed by 4 bases and the J gene end by 9 bases; junction bases not matched to a gene: 13. The CDR3 loop is CASSTGTANEGQYF. The CDR3 nucleotides read TGCGCCAGCAGCACCGGGACAGCCAACGAAGGGCAGTACTTC.

The chain is built from TRBV28 and TRBJ2-5, with 10 nucleotides matching TRBD2. This CDR3 spans 16 amino acids. Germline V gene lookup returns CDR1 MDHEN and CDR2 SYDVKM. Germline trimming cut 4 bases from V and 4 bases from J; bases unmatched to any gene: 9. CDR3 nucleotide sequence: TGTGCCAGCAGTTCCCCCGTAGCGGGAGGTCGAGAGACCCAGTACTTC. Its translation: CASSSPVAGGRETQYF.

In this sample, this clone turned up a few times. This chain uses TRBV7-2 with TRBJ1-3; 9 nucleotides line up with TRBD1. V gave up 1 base and J gave up 4 bases; unmatched junction bases: 2. The germline CDR1 and CDR2 sequences are SGHTA and FQGNSA. The CDR3 runs 15 residues. CDR3 protein: CASSLGGTGGNTIYF. DNA of the CDR3: TGTGCCAGCAGCTTAGGGGGGACAGGGGGAAACACCATATATTTT. The variable domain in full, completed from reference TRBV7-2 and TRBJ1-3, reads GAGVSQSPSNKVTEKGKDVELRCDPISGHTALYWYRQSLGQGLEFLIYFQGNSAPDKSGLPSDRFSAERTGGSVSTLTIQRTQQEDSAVYLCASSLGGTGGNTIYFGEGSWLTVV.

Remarks on this clone: Different DNA sequences within this sample yield the same CDR3. The chain has TRBV5-1 and TRBJ2-5; D perhaps matches TRBD2 (6 bases). V lost 0 bases to trimming and J lost 5 bases, with 11 bases between them. The length of the CDR3 is 14 residues. Germline V gene lookup returns CDR1 SGHRS and CDR2 YFSETQ. CDR3 residues: CASSLGRRGETQYF. The CDR3, as DNA: TGCGCCAGCAGCTTGGGCAGACGGGGGGAGACCCAGTACTTC. Looking up the rest from reference TRBV5-1 and TRBJ2-5 gives the full variable domain: KAGVTQTPRYLIKTRGQQVTLSCSPISGHRSVSWYQQTPGQGLQFLFEYFSETQRNKGNFPGRFSGRQFSNSRSEMNVSTLELGDSALYLCASSLGRRGETQYFGPGTRLLVL.

The rearrangement joins TRBV28 to TRBJ1-5; D uncertain. This CDR3 has 13 residues. V lost 5 bases and J lost 9, with 14 bases in between. Germline V gives CDR1 MDHEN, CDR2 SYDVKM. The CDR3 sequence is CASSLIEVGPQHF. The CDR3 nucleotides read TGTGCCAGCAGTCTCATCGAGGTCGGGCCCCAGCATTTT.

The gene calls are TRBV7-7 and TRBJ2-1; a weak D match, TRBD1 (6 bases). This CDR3 is built from 15 residues. V was clipped by 1 base and J by 5 bases, with 12 bases between them. The germline V gene encodes CDR1 SSHAT and CDR2 FNYEAQ (reference sequence). The CDR3 loop is CASSLGGQGNNEQFF. CDR3 nucleotides: TGTGCCAGCAGCTTAGGTGGGCAGGGGAACAATGAGCAGTTCTTC.

Written as DNA, the CDR3 is TGTGCCAGCAGCTTAGTCGGCAGCACAGATACGCAGTATTTT. It encodes CASSLVGSTDTQYF. The V call is TRBV11-2, the J call TRBJ2-3; D ambiguous. This CDR3 spans 14 amino acids. V was shortened by 1 base and J by 0 bases, with 5 bases between the two germline ends. CDR1 is SGHAT and CDR2 is FQNNGV in the germline V gene.

V gene TRBV28 combines with J gene TRBJ2-3; 8 nucleotides match TRBD1. With 6 bases clipped from V and 2 bases from J, the junction kept 10 bases outside the gene matches. The CDR3 runs 16 residues. Germline-derived CDR1 and CDR2 are MDHEN and SYDVKM. The CDR3 region has the DNA TGTGCCAGCAGGCCCGGACAGGGAAAGACCACAGATACGCAGTATTTT. Translation gives CASRPGQGKTTDTQYF. The full variable domain, with the rest looked up from reference TRBV28 and TRBJ2-3, is DVKVTQSSRYLVKRTGEKVFLECVQDMDHENMFWYRQDPGLGLRLIYFSYDVKMKEKGDIPEGYSVSREKKERFSLILESASTNQTSMYLCASRPGQGKTTDTQYFGPGTRLTVL.

The chain carries TRBV11-2 and TRBJ1-4, with 8 positions matching TRBD1. The CDR3 contains 14 residues. With 5 bases clipped from V and 4 bases from J, the junction kept 3 bases outside the gene matches. Germline V CDR1 and CDR2: SGHAT, FQNNGV. The CDR3 here is CASSGQGVNEKLFF. The CDR3 DNA sequence: TGTGCCAGCAGCGGACAGGGCGTTAATGAAAAACTGTTTTTT.

This clone has just a few counts. V usage is TRBV7-8 and J usage is TRBJ1-4; TRBD1 matches at 9 bases. From germline, CDR1 is SGHVS and CDR2 FQNEAQ. CDR3 length equals 14 residues. V gave up 3 bases and J gave up 8 bases; unmatched junction bases: 4. CDR3 DNA sequence: TGTGCCAGCAGCTTCGACAGGGGGGCGGAAAAACTGTTTTTT. Its translation is CASSFDRGAEKLFF. The variable domain in full, completed from reference TRBV7-8 and TRBJ1-4, reads GAGVSQSPRYKVAKRGQDVALRCDPISGHVSLFWYQQALGQGPEFLTYFQNEAQLDKSGLPSDRFFAERPEGSVSTLKIQRTQQEDSAVYLCASSFDRGAEKLFFGSGTQLSVL.

The J gene is TRBJ2-2, the V gene TRBV7-2; TRBD2 matches 10 bases. After removal of 4 bases from V and 3 bases from J, the junction contained 8 bases not matched to a gene. This CDR3 is built from 17 residues. From germline, CDR1 is SGHTA and CDR2 FQGNSA. This chain's CDR3 is CASSSSFSGRYTGELFF. In DNA form, the CDR3 reads TGTGCCAGCAGCTCATCTTTTAGCGGGAGGTACACCGGGGAGCTGTTTTTT.

This clone appeared many times. CDR3 bases: TGTGCCAGCAGTTCACGGACTAGCGGGAGGCCCTCCTACAATGAGCAGTTCTTC. Protein sequence: CASSSRTSGRPSYNEQFF. This chain joins TRBV28 and TRBJ2-1, with TRBD2 matching 14 bases. The CDR3 totals 18 residues. Trimming took 4 bases from V and 0 from J; bases not matched to a gene: 5. CDR1 is MDHEN and CDR2 is SYDVKM in the germline V gene.

J is TRBJ2-5 and V is TRBV5-6, with 7 bases that match TRBD2. Looked up from germline, CDR1 is SGHDT and CDR2 is YYEEEE. CDR3 length: 16 residues. With 0 bases clipped from V and 4 bases from J, the junction kept 9 bases outside the gene matches. CDR3 coding DNA: TGTGCCAGCAGCTTGGCATTAGGACTAGAGGCAGAGACCCAGTACTTC. Its translation is CASSLALGLEAETQYF.

This clone has just one count. The V call is TRBV27, the J call TRBJ2-2; 7 bases map to TRBD1. The CDR3 runs 18 residues. The germline gives CDR1 MNHEY, CDR2 SMNVEV (reference sequence). V gave up 1 base and J gave up 3 bases; unmatched junction bases: 11. Here the CDR3 reads CASSLFRPEGADTGELFF. Written as DNA, the CDR3 is TGTGCCAGCAGTTTATTCAGACCTGAGGGGGCAGACACCGGGGAGCTGTTTTTT.

The chain recombines TRBV5-1 with TRBJ2-7; 7 bases fit TRBD1. CDR1 is SGHRS, CDR2 YFSETQ, per germline. This CDR3 comprises 14 residues. Germline trimming cut 4 bases from V and 2 bases from J; bases unmatched to any gene: 6. The CDR3 region has the DNA TGCGCCAGCAGCCCGGTGGGGACAGCCTACGAGCAGTACTTC. Its protein product is CASSPVGTAYEQYF.

V and J are TRBV4-1 and TRBJ1-1; D gene unclear. The CDR3 has 15 amino acids. V was trimmed by 1 base and J by 6 bases, leaving 15 bases between them. Germline-derived CDR1 and CDR2 are MGHRA and YSYEKL. CDR3 loop: CASSQAVGSVPEAFF. DNA for the CDR3: TGCGCCAGCAGCCAAGCGGTGGGGAGTGTTCCTGAAGCTTTCTTT.

The chain combines TRBV28 with TRBJ2-6, with 8 bases identical to TRBD1. Trimming removed 5 bases from V and 0 bases from J; junction bases left unmatched: 12. In germline, CDR1 is MDHEN, CDR2 SYDVKM. The CDR3 is 19 amino acids. The CDR3 is CASSPRGTGLPSGANVLTF. CDR3 DNA sequence: TGTGCCAGCAGTCCACGGGGGACAGGTCTTCCCTCTGGGGCCAACGTCCTGACTTTC.

The chain couples TRBV2 to TRBJ2-3; 7 nucleotides agree with TRBD1. Germline V lookup: CDR1 SNHLY, CDR2 FYNNEI. This CDR3 region has 15 residues. V shed 2 bases and J 8 bases; nucleotides not matched to a gene: 10. The CDR3 spells CASSESTGETFTQYF. In nucleotides, the CDR3 is TGTGCCAGCAGTGAAAGTACAGGGGAGACTTTTACGCAGTATTTT.

The chain is built from TRBV21-1 and TRBJ1-5. TRBV21-1 is tagged as a pseudogene. The CDR3 contains 22 residues. The CDR3 loop reads CASSKALWGWLNYLVSDQPQHF. In DNA, the CDR3 is TGTGCCAGCAGCAAAGCGCTATGGGGTTGGCTAAATTATCTTGTCTCCGATCAGCCCCAGCATTTT.

This chain joins TRBV28 and TRBJ2-3; the D gene is possibly TRBD1 (6 bases). Germline V gene data show CDR1 as MDHEN and CDR2 as SYDVKM. Trimming left V 2 bases short and J 1 base short, with 19 bases between. The CDR3 is made up of 18 amino acids. DNA for the CDR3: TGTGCCAGCAGTTTAGGCTCAGGGGACGTCCTAGGCACAGATACGCAGTATTTT. Residues: CASSLGSGDVLGTDTQYF.

The genes are TRBV10-2 and TRBJ2-1; 9 bases map to TRBD2. The CDR3 runs to 14 residues. CDR1 is WSHSY, CDR2 SAAADI, per germline. The V segment lost 6 bases and the J segment 6 bases; nucleotides outside the gene matches: 6. The CDR3, as DNA: TGCGCCAGCAGATTAGCGGGAGTGAGCAATGAGCAGTTCTTC. Residues: CASRLAGVSNEQFF.

CDR3 protein: CASREYQETQYF. CDR3 bases: TGTGCCAGCAGAGAGTACCAAGAGACCCAGTACTTC. The rearrangement links TRBV28 to TRBJ2-5; D is uncertain. V was trimmed by 6 bases and J by 0 bases, leaving 5 bases between them. The CDR3 contains 12 residues. Per the germline V gene, CDR1 is MDHEN and CDR2 is SYDVKM.